This T cell receptor (beta chain) was documented in a study of blood T cell repertoires in COVID-19. As for the study in general: Spain, Italy and the United States supplied samples that represented acute and convalescent COVID-19.

Sequencing used immunoSEQ multiplex PCR; TCRdb keeps in-frame clones, though not all of them. The table records about 150,000 clones, 80% of them present only once. Germline trimming cut 0 bases from V and 6 bases from J; bases unmatched to any gene: 12. The CDR3 totals 18 residues. Germline lookup yields CDR1 SGHTA and CDR2 FQGTGA. The V gene is TRBV7-3, the J gene TRBJ2-2; the match to TRBD1 covers 8 bases. This clonotype was sampled from a man aged 60-69 years with acute or convalescent COVID-19. What was sequenced was peripheral blood. The CDR3 spells CASSLTGQGIGGSGELFF. CDR3 DNA sequence: TGTGCCAGCAGCTTAACTGGACAGGGAATCGGTGGGTCCGGGGAGCTGTTTTTT. The full variable domain, rest sourced from reference TRBV7-3 and TRBJ2-2, is GAGVSQTPSNKVTEKGKYVELRCDPISGHTALYWYRQSLGQGPEFLIYFQGTGAADDSGLPNDRFFAVRPEGSVSTLKIQRTERGDSAVYLCASSLTGQGIGGSGELFFGEGSRLTVL.